The entry below describes one T cell receptor beta chain. Its antigen remains unknown. This entry belongs to a study of lymphopenia after photon versus proton radiotherapy. Clones were sequenced by immunoSEQ multiplex PCR, and TCRdb holds only the in-frame ones, with some missing. The sample consists of 35,000 to 50,000 clones, 92% of them appearing once. Study-wide points: Oligoclonal CD8+ Temra expansion after nadir drove photon patients' diversity drop. Larger post-nadir TCR diversity loss correlated inversely with survival in deceased patients. Relative stability marked proton patients; photon patients lost diversity and naive cells.

CDR1 is LGHNA and CDR2 is YSLEER in the germline V gene. The CDR3 has 14 amino acids. V dropped 4 bases and J dropped 2 bases, with 11 bases sitting between them. The starting material was peripheral blood, obtained from a patient treated with photon-based radiotherapy. This clonotype originated in a man between 60 and 75 years old with cholangiocarcinoma. The rearrangement uses TRBV4-3 and TRBJ1-2; no definite D call. The CDR3, as DNA: TGCGCCAGCAGCCGGGAACGGAACAACTATGGCTACACCTTC. It translates to CASSRERNNYGYTF.